The clone carrying this TCR beta chain was recorded a few times. The target antigen is unknown. Deletions cut 5 bases from V and 4 bases from J, with 9 bases between. This CDR3 has 12 amino acids. Germline CDR1 SGHTA, CDR2 FQGTGA. These data originate in a study of CD8+CD57+ T cells in acquired aplastic anemia. Study-level points and caveats: Sharing between patients and controls was observed for twenty-nine CD8+ CDR3 sequences.

TCR beta VDJ combinations and CDR3 sequences were profiled from genomic DNA. TCRdb reprocessed the reads via MiXCR and lists one record per CDR3 protein. The sample consists of 180,000 or so distinct CDR3 sequences, approximately 49% of them appearing once. V usage is TRBV7-3 and J usage is TRBJ2-7, with D maybe TRBD1 (6 bases). This TCR derives from a human donor in good health. Sequencing used sorted CD4+, CD8+, or CD8+CD57+ T cells (not recorded which) from PBMCs. The CDR3 loop reads CASSPGQYEQYF. As DNA, the CDR3 is TGTGCCAGCAGCCCCGGACAGTACGAGCAGTACTTC.